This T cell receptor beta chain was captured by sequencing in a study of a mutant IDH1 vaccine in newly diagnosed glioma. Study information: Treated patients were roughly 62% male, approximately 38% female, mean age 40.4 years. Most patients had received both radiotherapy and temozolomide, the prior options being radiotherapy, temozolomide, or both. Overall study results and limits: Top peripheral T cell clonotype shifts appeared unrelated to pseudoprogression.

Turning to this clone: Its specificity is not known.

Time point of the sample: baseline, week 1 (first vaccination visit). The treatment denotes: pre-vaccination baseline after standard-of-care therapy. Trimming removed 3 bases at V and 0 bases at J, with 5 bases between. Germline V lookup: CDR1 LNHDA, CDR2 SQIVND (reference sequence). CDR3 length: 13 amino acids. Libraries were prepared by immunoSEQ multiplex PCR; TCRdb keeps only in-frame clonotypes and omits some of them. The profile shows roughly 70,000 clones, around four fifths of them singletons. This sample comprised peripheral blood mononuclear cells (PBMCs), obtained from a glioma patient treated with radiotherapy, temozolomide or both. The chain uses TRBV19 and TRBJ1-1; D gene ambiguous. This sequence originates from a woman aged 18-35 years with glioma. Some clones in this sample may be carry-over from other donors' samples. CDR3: CASSIQMNTEAFF. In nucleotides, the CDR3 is TGTGCCAGTAGTATCCAGATGAACACTGAAGCTTTCTTT.